This is a list of T cell receptor beta chains from one sample in a study of T cells after posttransplantation cyclophosphamide. Clones were sequenced by immunoSEQ multiplex PCR, and TCRdb holds only the in-frame ones, with some missing. This sample carries roughly 8,000 clones, none of them present only once. Sequencing was performed on PBMCs, taken after allogeneic stem cell transplant with posttransplant cyclophosphamide. The receptors shown here come from a female patient aged 50 to 60 who received an allogeneic stem cell transplant from a related donor, was CMV-positive, and had no GVHD. Some T cells may be provided by the graft donor. The CDR3 runs from the conserved cysteine through the conserved F or W. A D gene is named only where the DNA matches it firmly. The size entry gives once, few, many or a size class.

d_call,cdr3_length,v_call,j_call,clone_size,cdr3_aa,cdr3_nt
NA,15,TRBV27,TRBJ2-1,many,CASSLETGPAGEQFF,TGTGCCAGCAGTTTAGAGACCGGACCCGCGGGTGAGCAGTTCTTC
TRBD2,14,TRBV28,TRBJ2-7,many,CASSFGLVRYEQYF,TGTGCCAGCAGTTTCGGACTAGTTCGCTACGAGCAGTACTTC
NA,17,TRBV7-2,TRBJ2-3,many,CASSLARLGGSTDTQYF,TGTGCCAGCAGCTTAGCCCGACTCGGCGGTAGCACAGATACGCAGTATTTT
TRBD1,17,TRBV18,TRBJ1-5,many,CASSGAGTGRSDQPQHF,TGTGCCAGCTCGGGCGCCGGGACAGGACGATCAGATCAGCCCCAGCATTTT
NA,13,TRBV27,TRBJ2-7,many,CASSPQVNYEQYF,TGTGCCAGCAGTCCCCAGGTAAACTACGAGCAGTACTTC
TRBD2,16,TRBV15,TRBJ2-5,many,CATSRDRRLAGETQYF,TGTGCCACCAGCAGAGATAGGCGGCTAGCGGGAGAGACCCAGTACTTC
NA,12,TRBV19,TRBJ2-1,medium-sized,CASSVGNNEQFF,TGTGCCAGTAGTGTCGGTAACAATGAGCAGTTCTTC
NA,16,TRBV4-2,TRBJ1-6,many,CASSPRTGPYNSPLHF,TGTGCCAGCAGCCCACGAACAGGCCCCTATAATTCACCCCTCCACTTT
NA,16,TRBV6-1,TRBJ2-1,medium-sized,CASSEAIALENGGQFF,TGTGCCAGCAGTGAGGCGATAGCGCTCGAAAACGGGGGGCAGTTCTTC
NA,13,TRBV30,TRBJ1-5,many,CAWSAGVYQPQHF,TGTGCCTGGAGTGCGGGGGTTTACCAGCCCCAGCATTTT
TRBD1,13,TRBV6-1,TRBJ2-7,many,CASSRWDSYEQYF,TGTGCCAGCAGCAGGTGGGACAGCTACGAGCAGTACTTC
TRBD2,16,TRBV2,TRBJ2-1,many,CASSDPSGSSYNEQFF,TGTGCCAGCAGTGACCCTAGCGGCAGCTCCTACAATGAGCAGTTCTTC
NA,13,TRBV27,TRBJ2-7,many,CAAIAGNGYEQYF,TGTGCAGCCATCGCAGGGAATGGCTACGAGCAGTACTTC
NA,16,TRBV28,TRBJ2-6,medium-sized,CASSLIGAPGANVLTF,TGTGCCAGCAGTTTAATTGGGGCCCCTGGGGCCAACGTCCTGACTTTC
NA,15,TRBV6-6,TRBJ1-5,many,CASSGEAGANQPQHF,TGTGCCAGCAGTGGCGAGGCTGGGGCGAATCAGCCCCAGCATTTT
NA,16,TRBV27,TRBJ2-7,many,CASSLTAGLPSYEQYF,TGTGCCAGCAGTTTGACGGCAGGTCTTCCTTCCTACGAGCAGTACTTC
NA,15,TRBV9,TRBJ1-1,many,CASSVGGREATEAFF,TGTGCCAGCAGCGTCGGGGGAAGGGAGGCAACTGAAGCTTTCTTT
NA,14,TRBV5-4,TRBJ1-2,many,CASSFGGALYGYTF,TGTGCCAGCAGCTTCGGGGGAGCCCTCTATGGCTACACCTTC
TRBD1,14,TRBV19,TRBJ1-2,many,CASTFRTGWDGYTF,TGTGCCAGTACCTTTAGGACAGGGTGGGATGGCTACACCTTC
NA,14,TRBV6-6,TRBJ2-5,many,CASSYWSDQETQYF,TGTGCCAGCAGTTACTGGTCAGACCAAGAGACCCAGTACTTC
TRBD1,16,TRBV25-1,TRBJ1-2,many,CASSEYNRGQIGGYTF,TGTGCCAGCAGTGAATATAATAGGGGACAGATCGGGGGCTACACCTTC
NA,12,TRBV6-6,TRBJ2-2,many,CASSLNTGELFF,TGTGCCAGCAGCCTTAACACCGGGGAGCTGTTTTTT
TRBD1,15,TRBV27,TRBJ2-7,many,CASRLRTGHSYEQYF,TGTGCCAGCAGGCTAAGGACAGGGCACTCCTACGAGCAGTACTTC
TRBD1,15,TRBV29-1,TRBJ1-2,many,CSVGPLQGSDYGYTF,TGCAGCGTTGGCCCCCTACAGGGGAGTGACTATGGCTACACCTTC
NA,15,TRBV7-3,TRBJ1-2,many,CASSLSRSGEVGYTF,TGTGCCAGCAGCTTATCACGCAGCGGGGAGGTTGGCTACACCTTC
NA,14,TRBV7-6,TRBJ2-3,many,CASSTRTGTDTQYF,TGTGCCAGCAGCACAAGGACTGGCACAGATACGCAGTATTTT
NA,15,TRBV15,TRBJ2-5,many,CATSRDGHIQETQYF,TGTGCCACCAGCAGAGATGGACATATCCAAGAGACCCAGTACTTC
NA,15,TRBV15,TRBJ1-1,many,CATSRDLAGKAEAFF,TGTGCCACCAGCAGAGATCTGGCAGGTAAGGCTGAAGCTTTCTTT
NA,12,TRBV5-1,TRBJ2-1,many,CASSFSLAEQFF,TGCGCCAGCAGCTTCTCTCTGGCTGAGCAGTTCTTC
TRBD2,15,TRBV19,TRBJ2-1,many,CASSGGTTSTHEQFF,TGTGCCAGTAGTGGAGGGACTACCTCGACCCATGAGCAGTTCTTC
NA,13,TRBV9,TRBJ1-1,many,CASSGGPNTEAFF,TGTGCCAGCAGCGGGGGGCCGAACACTGAAGCTTTCTTT
NA,14,TRBV6-5,TRBJ1-6,few,CASSTGRANSPLHF,TGTGCCAGCAGCACAGGGAGAGCTAATTCACCCCTCCACTTT
NA,16,TRBV7-8,TRBJ2-3,many,CASSLRRDTSTDTQYF,TGTGCCAGCAGCTTGAGGCGGGACACTAGCACAGATACGCAGTATTTT
TRBD2,15,TRBV9,TRBJ2-1,many,CASSDLAGGNNEQFF,TGTGCCAGCAGCGACCTAGCGGGAGGGAACAATGAGCAGTTCTTC
TRBD2,15,TRBV29-1,TRBJ2-3,many,CSVGTSGSGGDTQYF,TGCAGCGTTGGGACGAGCGGGAGCGGTGGGGATACGCAGTATTTT
NA,13,TRBV19,TRBJ2-2,medium-sized,CASSIPPSGELFF,TGTGCCAGTAGTATCCCCCCCTCCGGGGAGCTGTTTTTT
NA,14,TRBV27,TRBJ2-5,many,CASSKNRNQETQYF,TGTGCCAGCAGTAAAAACAGGAATCAAGAGACCCAGTACTTC
NA,17,TRBV13,TRBJ1-2,many,CASSHPARRGIVHGYTF,TGTGCCAGCAGCCACCCCGCTCGGAGGGGGATCGTCCATGGCTACACCTTC
TRBD1,15,TRBV5-1,TRBJ1-2,many,CASSVDRDSSYGYTF,TGCGCCAGCAGCGTAGACCGGGACAGCTCCTATGGCTACACCTTC
NA,15,TRBV4-1,TRBJ1-1,many,CASSQGGGLGTEAFF,TGCGCCAGCAGCCAAGGGGGGGGGCTGGGCACTGAAGCTTTCTTT
NA,15,TRBV27,TRBJ1-2,medium-sized,CASSLSRGGADGYTF,TGTGCCAGCAGTTTATCGAGGGGGGGCGCTGATGGCTACACCTTC
NA,15,TRBV5-1,TRBJ1-1,many,CASSLGRGNEGEAFF,TGCGCCAGCAGCTTGGGACGGGGTAATGAAGGAGAAGCTTTCTTT
NA,15,TRBV11-2,TRBJ2-2,many,CASSLAWGDTGELFF,TGTGCCAGCAGCTTAGCTTGGGGCGACACCGGGGAGCTGTTTTTT
NA,14,TRBV5-1,TRBJ2-7,many,CASSFLGGTYEQYF,TGCGCCAGCAGCTTTTTAGGCGGAACCTACGAGCAGTACTTC
TRBD2,13,TRBV7-2,TRBJ2-1,many,CASGAGGNNEQFF,TGTGCCAGTGGAGCGGGAGGTAACAATGAGCAGTTCTTC
NA,15,TRBV27,TRBJ2-2,many,CASSLFPRDTGELFF,TGTGCCAGCAGTTTATTCCCGAGGGACACCGGGGAGCTGTTTTTT
TRBD1,14,TRBV9,TRBJ2-7,medium-sized,CASSPQGVPYEQYF,TGTGCCAGCAGCCCTCAGGGGGTACCCTACGAGCAGTACTTC
NA,11,TRBV12-3/TRBV12-4,TRBJ2-3,many,CASSLDRAQYF,TGTGCCAGCAGTTTAGACCGGGCGCAGTATTTT
TRBD1,15,TRBV19,TRBJ2-7,many,CASSTRDRPTYEQYF,TGTGCCAGTAGTACACGGGACAGACCGACCTACGAGCAGTACTTC
NA,10,TRBV5-5,TRBJ1-1,many,CASGSAEAFF,TGTGCCAGCGGAAGCGCTGAAGCTTTCTTT
NA,12,TRBV5-6,TRBJ2-7,many,CASRHAGSEQYF,TGTGCCAGCAGACACGCAGGGAGCGAGCAGTACTTC